Sequencing of this T cell receptor beta chain was carried out in a study of T cells in Graves' hyperthyroidism and ophthalmopathy. Patients affected by ophthalmopathy presented a Clinical Activity Score of at least 3, a NOSPECS grade of at least 4, and disease duration below 3 months. Not enrolled were patients with uncontrolled infection, other autoimmune disease, pregnancy or lactation. Findings and caveats of the study: Ophthalmopathy stood apart from stable hyperthyroidism in a 13 V-J model.

There were TCR beta CDR3 regions amplified from RNA transcripts. A first-round RT-PCR of the TCR CDR3 used the HTBI primer set. MiXCR was run by TCRdb on the multiplex PCR reads, yielding one entry per CDR3 protein. The table has about 600,000 distinct CDR3 sequences, approximately 16% seen once; the top ten hold approximately 3.5%. The CDR3 is made up of 17 amino acids. Germline V CDR1 and CDR2: SGHAT, FQNNGV. J lost 2 bases, V lost 2 bases, and 10 bases had no gene match. This clonotype was observed many times. Its antigen is still unknown. This clonotype was obtained from a woman aged 40 to 55 with Graves' ophthalmopathy. The sample taken for sequencing was blood. The rearrangement joins TRBV11-2 to TRBJ2-7; 9 nucleotides line up with TRBD1. The CDR3 DNA reads TGTGCCAGCAGCTTAAGCGTGTCCGACAGGGGGACCTACGAGCAGTACTTC. This gives the protein CASSLSVSDRGTYEQYF.